This T cell receptor (beta chain) appears in the sequencing data of a study of T cell repertoires in cytomegalovirus infection. About the research overall: A matching HLA type, together with CMV infection, was signaled by public TCR beta signatures. Overall study findings and caveats: Summed frequency of shared TCR beta families picked out CMV carriers who also had the relevant HLA. The study found HLA-C-restricted CMV-specific TCR beta clonotypes dominating the ex vivo response.

This clonotype was detected a few times. Its antigen is undetermined. TCRdb used MiXCR to reprocess the reads, holding one entry per CDR3 protein. The sample lists more than 400,000 distinct CDR3 sequences; 26% were seen once. The source material was PBMCs. The TCR comes from a human donor in good health (CMV status not recorded). Some clones in this sample may be carry-over from other donors' samples.

The CDR3 spells CASSLAGGPDTGELFF. The CDR3 region has the DNA TGTGCCAGTAGTTTAGCGGGAGGGCCAGACACCGGGGAGCTGTTTTTT. The gene calls are TRBV19 and TRBJ2-2; 11 positions agree with TRBD2. The CDR3 has 16 residues. The ends lost 5 bases at V and 3 bases at J; junction bases unmatched: 5. Germline loops: CDR1 LNHDA, CDR2 SQIVND (reference sequence). The full variable domain, in which reference TRBV19 and TRBJ2-2 provide the parts outside the CDR3, is DGGITQSPKYLFRKEGQNVTLSCEQNLNHDAMYWYRQDPGQGLRLIYYSQIVNDFQKGDIAEGYSVSREKKESFPLTVTSAQKNPTAFYLCASSLAGGPDTGELFFGEGSRLTVL.